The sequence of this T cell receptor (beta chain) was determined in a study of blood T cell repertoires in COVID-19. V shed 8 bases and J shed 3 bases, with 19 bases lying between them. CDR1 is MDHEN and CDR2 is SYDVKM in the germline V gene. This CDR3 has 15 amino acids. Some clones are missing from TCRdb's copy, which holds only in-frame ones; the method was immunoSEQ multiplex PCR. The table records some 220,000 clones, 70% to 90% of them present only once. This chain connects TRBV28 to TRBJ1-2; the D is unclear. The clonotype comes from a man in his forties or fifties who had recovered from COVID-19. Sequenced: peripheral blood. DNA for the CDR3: TGTGCCAGCCTGGACCCAGCAGCGGGAGACTATGGCTACACCTTC. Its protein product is CASLDPAAGDYGYTF.